A selection of T cell receptor beta chains follows, all from one sample in a study of response to subunit inactivated influenza vaccine. Via MiXCR, TCRdb re-called the RT-PCR reads, giving one row per CDR3 protein. The profile shows roughly 570,000 distinct CDR3 sequences, 14% of them singletons. Sequenced material: PBMCs from blood, taken about 11 days after vaccination. The source of these receptors is a middle-aged man who received an inactivated influenza vaccine. Each CDR3 is given with its conserved first and last residue. The order of the fields is CDR3 DNA, CDR3 protein, V gene, D gene, J gene, clone size. A D gene is named only where the DNA matches it firmly. Only some rows state a clone size, as once, few, many or a class for expanded clones.

CDR3nt: TGTGCCTGGAGGAGGACGGGGGGCGGGTATGGCTACACCTTC; CDR3aa: CAWRRTGGGYGYTF; v_gene: TRBV30; d_gene: .; j_gene: TRBJ1-2; abundance: few
CDR3nt: TGTGCCAGCAGTGCCTACACAGATACGCAGTATTTT; CDR3aa: CASSAYTDTQYF; v_gene: TRBV12-3/TRBV12-4; d_gene: .; j_gene: TRBJ2-3; abundance: many
CDR3nt: TGTGCCAGCAGCCAAGACCCCTCCAGCGGGGGCACAGATACGCAGTATTTT; CDR3aa: CASSQDPSSGGTDTQYF; v_gene: TRBV4-2; d_gene: TRBD2; j_gene: TRBJ2-3; abundance: many
CDR3nt: TGTGCCAGCAAGACTAGCGGGAGCTCCTACGAGCAGTACTTC; CDR3aa: CASKTSGSSYEQYF; v_gene: TRBV27; d_gene: TRBD2; j_gene: TRBJ2-7; abundance: .
CDR3nt: TGCGCCAGCAGTGCACAGGGGAACACAGATACGCAGTATTTT; CDR3aa: CASSAQGNTDTQYF; v_gene: TRBV10-1; d_gene: TRBD1; j_gene: TRBJ2-3; abundance: .
CDR3nt: TGTGCCAGCAGTTTAACCCGGACTAGCGGGAGGTTGAATGTGTACGAGCAGTACTTC; CDR3aa: CASSLTRTSGRLNVYEQYF; v_gene: TRBV27; d_gene: TRBD2; j_gene: TRBJ2-7; abundance: .
CDR3nt: TGTGCCAGCAGCTTAAGGGGAAGACAGGGGGCCTTCTACGAGCAGTACTTC; CDR3aa: CASSLRGRQGAFYEQYF; v_gene: TRBV7-9; d_gene: TRBD1; j_gene: TRBJ2-7; abundance: .
CDR3nt: TGTGCCAGCACCCAGGACAGAAAGACCCAGTACTTC; CDR3aa: CASTQDRKTQYF; v_gene: TRBV6-2/TRBV6-3; d_gene: .; j_gene: TRBJ2-5; abundance: once
CDR3nt: TGCAGTGCCACTCAGTCCGGGAACATTCAGTACTTC; CDR3aa: CSATQSGNIQYF; v_gene: TRBV20-1; d_gene: .; j_gene: TRBJ2-4; abundance: .
CDR3nt: TGTGCCTCCAAGAGACTGGTTGAAGGCTATGGCTACACCTTC; CDR3aa: CASKRLVEGYGYTF; v_gene: TRBV10-3; d_gene: .; j_gene: TRBJ1-2; abundance: many
CDR3nt: TGTGCCAGCAGCTTGGCTAGCGGGCTTAATTCGGATACGCAGTATTTT; CDR3aa: CASSLASGLNSDTQYF; v_gene: TRBV7-9; d_gene: TRBD2; j_gene: TRBJ2-3; abundance: few
CDR3nt: TGCGCCAGCAGCTTGCCTGCTCCCTACTACGAGCAGTACTTC; CDR3aa: CASSLPAPYYEQYF; v_gene: TRBV5-1; d_gene: .; j_gene: TRBJ2-7; abundance: few
CDR3nt: TGTGCCATCAGTGAGCGGGGGAGTGGACTCTACGAGCAGTACTTC; CDR3aa: CAISERGSGLYEQYF; v_gene: TRBV10-3; d_gene: .; j_gene: TRBJ2-7; abundance: .
CDR3nt: TGTGCCAGCAGCTTACAGGGGGCGGCGTACAATGAGCAGTTCTTC; CDR3aa: CASSLQGAAYNEQFF; v_gene: TRBV7-2; d_gene: TRBD1; j_gene: TRBJ2-1; abundance: few
CDR3nt: TGCAGTGCCATCCCGGGACTAGCTAGCACAGATACGCAGTATTTT; CDR3aa: CSAIPGLASTDTQYF; v_gene: TRBV20-1; d_gene: TRBD2; j_gene: TRBJ2-3; abundance: once
CDR3nt: TGTGCCAGCAGCGCGACTAGCGGGGATAGCTCCTACGAGCAGTACTTC; CDR3aa: CASSATSGDSSYEQYF; v_gene: TRBV6-1; d_gene: TRBD2; j_gene: TRBJ2-7; abundance: once
CDR3nt: TGTGCCATCAGTGGGAAGCGGGAGCTCATGTACGAGCAGTACTTC; CDR3aa: CAISGKRELMYEQYF; v_gene: TRBV10-3; d_gene: TRBD2; j_gene: TRBJ2-7; abundance: few
CDR3nt: TGTGCCAGCAGCTTGACAGGGATGTCCTACGAGCAGTACTTC; CDR3aa: CASSLTGMSYEQYF; v_gene: TRBV7-9; d_gene: TRBD1; j_gene: TRBJ2-7; abundance: .
CDR3nt: TGTGCCAGCAGTTTTCTGGGGACTAGCGGGGAAGTGGAGTTCTTC; CDR3aa: CASSFLGTSGEVEFF; v_gene: TRBV12-3/TRBV12-4; d_gene: TRBD2; j_gene: TRBJ2-1; abundance: many
CDR3nt: TGTGCCAGCTCAACAGGAACCTACGAGCAGTACTTC; CDR3aa: CASSTGTYEQYF; v_gene: TRBV18; d_gene: .; j_gene: TRBJ2-7; abundance: .
CDR3nt: TGTGCCAGCAGCCCCGGGAAAGCGGGGGGGCCGATTATTTTGATTGAGCAGTTCTTC; CDR3aa: CASSPGKAGGPIILIEQFF; v_gene: TRBV14; d_gene: TRBD2; j_gene: TRBJ2-1; abundance: few
CDR3nt: TGTGCCAGCAGCTTAAACAGGGACACTGAAGCTTTCTTT; CDR3aa: CASSLNRDTEAFF; v_gene: TRBV5-1; d_gene: .; j_gene: TRBJ1-1; abundance: many
CDR3nt: TGTGCCAGCAGTGACGGGGGCAAGCCAAACACTGAAGCTTTCTTT; CDR3aa: CASSDGGKPNTEAFF; v_gene: TRBV6-2/TRBV6-3; d_gene: .; j_gene: TRBJ1-1; abundance: .
CDR3nt: TGTGCCAGCAGCCGGGACACCCTCTACGAGCAGTACTTC; CDR3aa: CASSRDTLYEQYF; v_gene: TRBV5-6; d_gene: .; j_gene: TRBJ2-7; abundance: few
CDR3nt: TGTGCCAGCACCCCGGCGCGGGAGGAATACAATGAGCAGTTCTTC; CDR3aa: CASTPAREEYNEQFF; v_gene: TRBV6-2/TRBV6-3; d_gene: TRBD2; j_gene: TRBJ2-1; abundance: .
CDR3nt: TGTGCCAGCACCTCCGGGACGGGGTCCTACGAGCAGTACTTC; CDR3aa: CASTSGTGSYEQYF; v_gene: TRBV6-1; d_gene: .; j_gene: TRBJ2-7; abundance: few
CDR3nt: TGCAGCGCCAGCGGGAGGTTGGGCAATGAGCAGTTCTTC; CDR3aa: CSASGRLGNEQFF; v_gene: TRBV29-1; d_gene: TRBD2; j_gene: TRBJ2-1; abundance: .
CDR3nt: TGTGCCAGTAGTATGCAGTCCGGCGGGAGGCCAAGCTCCTACGAGCAGTACTTC; CDR3aa: CASSMQSGGRPSSYEQYF; v_gene: TRBV19; d_gene: TRBD2; j_gene: TRBJ2-7; abundance: few
CDR3nt: TGTGCCAGCAGTTCGGATGACGTTAATTCACCCCTCCACTTT; CDR3aa: CASSSDDVNSPLHF; v_gene: TRBV6-5; d_gene: .; j_gene: TRBJ1-6; abundance: few
CDR3nt: TGTGCCAGCAGCGTGAGCCCGACAGGGGGGGGAGAGCAGTACTTC; CDR3aa: CASSVSPTGGGEQYF; v_gene: TRBV9; d_gene: TRBD1; j_gene: TRBJ2-7; abundance: .
CDR3nt: TGTGCCAGCTCACCTCTGCAGGGGGCGAGCACTGAAGCTTTCTTT; CDR3aa: CASSPLQGASTEAFF; v_gene: TRBV18; d_gene: TRBD1; j_gene: TRBJ1-1; abundance: few
CDR3nt: TGCGCCAGCAGCCAACAAGCGGGGGGGAACACCGGGGAGCTGTTTTTT; CDR3aa: CASSQQAGGNTGELFF; v_gene: TRBV4-1; d_gene: TRBD2; j_gene: TRBJ2-2; abundance: few
CDR3nt: TGTGCCAGCAGCTTAGTCTTGTCACCCCGGGGTGAGCAGTTCTTC; CDR3aa: CASSLVLSPRGEQFF; v_gene: TRBV7-8; d_gene: .; j_gene: TRBJ2-1; abundance: .
CDR3nt: TGTGCCAGCAGCTCTAAAACCGAACTAGGTACAGATACGCAGTATTTT; CDR3aa: CASSSKTELGTDTQYF; v_gene: TRBV7-9; d_gene: .; j_gene: TRBJ2-3; abundance: many
CDR3nt: TGTGCCAGCAGCTGGGGACAGGGCCTTATCTCTGGGGCCAACGTCCTGACTTTC; CDR3aa: CASSWGQGLISGANVLTF; v_gene: TRBV5-6; d_gene: TRBD1; j_gene: TRBJ2-6; abundance: .
CDR3nt: TGTGCCAGCAGTCAACAGGGGCCCAGCTCCTACAATGAGCAGTTCTTC; CDR3aa: CASSQQGPSSYNEQFF; v_gene: TRBV12-3/TRBV12-4; d_gene: TRBD1; j_gene: TRBJ2-1; abundance: .
CDR3nt: TGTGCCAGCAGCGACGGGACTAGCGGGTTGTTCGATGAGCAGTTCTTC; CDR3aa: CASSDGTSGLFDEQFF; v_gene: TRBV12-3/TRBV12-4; d_gene: TRBD2; j_gene: TRBJ2-1; abundance: many
CDR3nt: TGCAGCGCTGAGACTAGCGGGGCTCCCTCCTACAATGAGCAGTTCTTC; CDR3aa: CSAETSGAPSYNEQFF; v_gene: TRBV29-1; d_gene: TRBD2; j_gene: TRBJ2-1; abundance: few
CDR3nt: TGTGCCAGCAGCTTGTTTAGCGGGGGTTACGAGCAGTACTTC; CDR3aa: CASSLFSGGYEQYF; v_gene: TRBV7-2; d_gene: TRBD2; j_gene: TRBJ2-7; abundance: few
CDR3nt: TGTGCCAGCAGTTTTGGGTCTGGTCAGCCCCAGCATTTT; CDR3aa: CASSFGSGQPQHF; v_gene: TRBV12-3/TRBV12-4; d_gene: .; j_gene: TRBJ1-5; abundance: many
CDR3nt: TGCAGTGCCCCTAGCTCCCTCACCTACGAGCAGTACTTC; CDR3aa: CSAPSSLTYEQYF; v_gene: TRBV20-1; d_gene: .; j_gene: TRBJ2-7; abundance: few
CDR3nt: TGTGCCAGCAGCCCCCGGGCCAACAGGGTGGAGACCCAGTACTTC; CDR3aa: CASSPRANRVETQYF; v_gene: TRBV11-2; d_gene: .; j_gene: TRBJ2-5; abundance: few
CDR3nt: TGTGCCACCAGTGATTTGCGGGGTGCGTCGACAGATACGCAGTATTTT; CDR3aa: CATSDLRGASTDTQYF; v_gene: TRBV24-1; d_gene: .; j_gene: TRBJ2-3; abundance: few
CDR3nt: TGCGCCAGCAGAAACAATGAGCAGTTCTTC; CDR3aa: CASRNNEQFF; v_gene: TRBV10-2; d_gene: .; j_gene: TRBJ2-1; abundance: few
CDR3nt: TGCGCCAGCAGCCCGGACAGGGTAGGGGATACGCAGTATTTT; CDR3aa: CASSPDRVGDTQYF; v_gene: TRBV5-1; d_gene: TRBD1; j_gene: TRBJ2-3; abundance: many
CDR3nt: TGTGCCAGCAGGGGCGGAGGGAACACCGGGGAGCTGTTTTTT; CDR3aa: CASRGGGNTGELFF; v_gene: TRBV25-1; d_gene: .; j_gene: TRBJ2-2; abundance: many
CDR3nt: TGTGCCAGCAGCCCAACGGGTAGCGGGTTTAACACCGGGGAGCTGTTTTTT; CDR3aa: CASSPTGSGFNTGELFF; v_gene: TRBV7-9; d_gene: TRBD2; j_gene: TRBJ2-2; abundance: few
CDR3nt: TGTGCCAGCAGCCAAGGTCGGGGGACACCGAACACCGGGGAGCTGTTTTTT; CDR3aa: CASSQGRGTPNTGELFF; v_gene: TRBV14; d_gene: .; j_gene: TRBJ2-2; abundance: few
CDR3nt: TGCAGTGCTGCGGACATTTCCCTCTCCTACGAGCAGTACTTC; CDR3aa: CSAADISLSYEQYF; v_gene: TRBV20-1; d_gene: .; j_gene: TRBJ2-7; abundance: .
CDR3nt: TGCAGCGTTGAAGAAGGGACAGGGAACGGCGAGCAGTACTTC; CDR3aa: CSVEEGTGNGEQYF; v_gene: TRBV29-1; d_gene: TRBD1; j_gene: TRBJ2-7; abundance: few
CDR3nt: TGTGCCAGCAGCGTTCACAGGGCTGAAGAGACCCAGTACTTC; CDR3aa: CASSVHRAEETQYF; v_gene: TRBV7-6; d_gene: .; j_gene: TRBJ2-5; abundance: .
CDR3nt: TGCAGTGCTGCACAGGGATCGGTATCCACTGAAGCTTTCTTT; CDR3aa: CSAAQGSVSTEAFF; v_gene: TRBV20-1; d_gene: .; j_gene: TRBJ1-1; abundance: few
CDR3nt: TGTGCCATCAGTTCCGGGACAGGGAACACCGGGGAGCTGTTTTTT; CDR3aa: CAISSGTGNTGELFF; v_gene: TRBV10-3; d_gene: TRBD1; j_gene: TRBJ2-2; abundance: few
CDR3nt: TGTGCCAGCAGCTTAAGCGGAGCGGGGCGGGGGCAGTATTTT; CDR3aa: CASSLSGAGRGQYF; v_gene: TRBV7-2; d_gene: TRBD2; j_gene: TRBJ2-3; abundance: few
CDR3nt: TGTGCCAGCAGCGCCCCTGGGGGACTAGCGGGAGGGGAGCAGTTCTTC; CDR3aa: CASSAPGGLAGGEQFF; v_gene: TRBV7-8; d_gene: TRBD2; j_gene: TRBJ2-1; abundance: many